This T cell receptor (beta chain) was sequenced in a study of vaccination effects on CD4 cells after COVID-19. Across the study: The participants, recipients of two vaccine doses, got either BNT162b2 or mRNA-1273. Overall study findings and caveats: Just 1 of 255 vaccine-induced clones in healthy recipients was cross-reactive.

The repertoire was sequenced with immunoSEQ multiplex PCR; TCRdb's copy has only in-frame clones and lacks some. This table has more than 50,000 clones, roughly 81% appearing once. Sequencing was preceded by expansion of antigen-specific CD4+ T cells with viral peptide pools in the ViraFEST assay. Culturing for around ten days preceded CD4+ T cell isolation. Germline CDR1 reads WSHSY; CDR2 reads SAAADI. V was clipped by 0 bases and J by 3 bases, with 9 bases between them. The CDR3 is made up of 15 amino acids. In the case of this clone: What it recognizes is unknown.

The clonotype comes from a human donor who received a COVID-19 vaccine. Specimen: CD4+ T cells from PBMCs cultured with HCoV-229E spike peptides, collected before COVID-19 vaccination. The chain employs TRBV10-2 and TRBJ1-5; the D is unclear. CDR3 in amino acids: CASSESLTSNQPQHF. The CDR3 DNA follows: TGCGCCAGCAGTGAGTCTTTAACCTCCAATCAGCCCCAGCATTTT.